Following are 2 T cell receptor beta chains from one sample sequenced in a study of Ad26.COV2.S vaccination and SARS-CoV-2 variants. Assay: immunoSEQ multiplex PCR; the TCRdb copy retains only in-frame clones and omits some. The sample records roughly 92,000 clones, approximately 86% being singletons. Sample: peripheral blood, taken after recovery from COVID-19. The receptors stem from a human donor who had recovered from COVID-19.

The rearrangement joins TRBV19 to TRBJ1-1; D gene ambiguous. Germline CDR1 LNHDA, CDR2 SQIVND (reference sequence). Deletions cut 1 base from V and 3 bases from J, with 12 bases between. This CDR3 is 15 amino acids long. The CDR3 is CASSIVGRVDTEAFF. CDR3 DNA: TGTGCCAGTAGTATAGTTGGAAGGGTCGACACTGAAGCTTTCTTT.

This clone was seen repeatedly, ten times or more. This chain links TRBV23-1 with TRBJ2-7, with D perhaps given as TRBD1 or TRBD2 (5 bases each). TRBV23-1 qualifies as an ORF whose function is uncertain. Trimming took off 7 bases at V and 2 bases at J, with 18 bases between the two ends. The CDR3 runs to 15 residues. The CDR3 loop reads CASNPWGLRTYEQYF. CDR3 DNA sequence: TGCGCCAGCAACCCCTGGGGGTTGCGAACCTACGAGCAGTACTTC.